This T cell receptor beta chain was recovered during a study of T-cell memory formation after mild COVID-19. About the research overall: Most TCR clusters belonged to a single donor. Study-wide points: Shrinking CD4+ clones resided mostly in CM and EM, and CD8+ ones in EMRA.

TCRdb analysed the 5' RACE reads with MiXCR anew, one entry per CDR3 protein. The table records about 340,000 distinct CDR3 sequences, 20% to 25% of them present only once. About this clonotype: The target antigen is unknown.

Germline CDR1 and CDR2: MNHEY and SMNVEV (reference sequence). The CDR3 consists of 15 residues. V gave up 3 bases and J gave up 5 bases; unmatched junction bases: 9. Specimen: PBMCs or a T cell subset sorted from them (not recorded which). This chain uses TRBV27 with TRBJ2-7; 8 nucleotides line up with TRBD1. This clonotype originated in a man aged 18 to 30 who had mild COVID-19 (a few samples of this study predate the infection). Cell type and time point are not known. For the CDR3, the DNA is TGTGCCAGCAGTTTTGGGAGACAGGGGTTCCACGAGCAGTACGTC. Translation gives CASSFGRQGFHEQYV.